These T cell receptor beta chains were read from a single sample in a study of T cells expressing NK-cell markers. TCRdb re-called the 5' RACE reads; one entry per CDR3 protein, DNA not given. Its table lists around 550,000 distinct CDR3 sequences. Specimen: blood T cells: a sorted CD56 or NKG2C T cell subset, CD4+ or CD8+ T cells, or bulk PBMC T cells (not recorded which). These receptor sequences come from a man between 18 and 29 years old in good health. CDR3s include the opening cysteine and the closing phenylalanine or tryptophan.

j_call v_call cdr3_length cdr3_aa
TRBJ1-5 TRBV12-3/TRBV12-4 13 CASTESQGRPQHF
TRBJ1-5 TRBV12-3/TRBV12-4 16 CASRRITGDSNQPQHF
TRBJ2-4 TRBV5-1 18 CASSLVVEPGLAKNIQYF
TRBJ2-5 TRBV6-2/TRBV6-3 13 CASSPSQQETQYF
TRBJ2-1 TRBV12-3/TRBV12-4 16 CASSYMGRGVDNEQFF
TRBJ2-7 TRBV3-1 13 CASSRGTFYEQYF
TRBJ1-2 TRBV12-3/TRBV12-4 16 CASRIGLSRTNYGYTF
TRBJ2-1 TRBV5-1 15 CASSATSGSLNEQFF
TRBJ1-2 TRBV28 12 CASSPYRAGYTF
TRBJ2-3 TRBV4-1 16 CASSQEERGGKDTQYF
TRBJ2-1 TRBV5-1 18 CASSLASGAGGSYNEQFF
TRBJ2-1 TRBV12-3/TRBV12-4 16 CASSFGGVEVRGEQFF
TRBJ2-3 TRBV7-8 16 CASSLWGLAVTDTQYF
TRBJ1-5 TRBV20-1 13 CSARTGVGQPQHF
TRBJ1-4 TRBV28 15 CASSLPGTGREKLFF
TRBJ2-7 TRBV20-1 15 CSARGIGQPSYEQYF
TRBJ2-1 TRBV15 16 CATSRVLAGTYNEQFF
TRBJ2-1 TRBV11-2 14 CASSLEVLSNEQFF
TRBJ2-4 TRBV15 15 CATSRDKGGKNIQYF
TRBJ2-7 TRBV20-1 14 CSAARLAGTHEQYF
TRBJ2-1 TRBV5-5 14 CASSLVAATNEQFF
TRBJ2-2 TRBV5-1 18 CASTGTAGLADLTGELFF
TRBJ2-7 TRBV24-1 13 CATSEGREYEQYF
TRBJ2-7 TRBV2 14 CASSETGYDYEQYF
TRBJ2-5 TRBV25-1 15 CASSVGTGWEETQYF
TRBJ1-1 TRBV9 14 CASSVGQRNTEAFF
TRBJ2-5 TRBV10-3 16 CAISESPSQGQETQYF
TRBJ1-2 TRBV3-1 15 CASSQSGQGNYGYTF
TRBJ2-5 TRBV5-1 16 CASSLSPGHLQETQYF
TRBJ2-3 TRBV6-5 15 CASSYSGDYTDTQYF
TRBJ1-5 TRBV4-1 16 CASSQATGSSNQPQHF
TRBJ2-1 TRBV6-5 13 CASSYTTANEQFF
TRBJ2-1 TRBV24-1 16 CATSDPSGTGSNEQFF
TRBJ1-3 TRBV3-1 15 CASSSTDNSGNTIYF
TRBJ1-1 TRBV28 14 CASSFGQAQSEAFF
TRBJ2-2 TRBV12-3/TRBV12-4 14 CASSAPLQTGELFF
TRBJ2-1 TRBV12-3/TRBV12-4 17 CASSLREILAGGDEQFF
TRBJ2-3 TRBV11-2 14 CASNQKTYTDTQYF
TRBJ2-7 TRBV15 15 CATSRLAGVSYEQYF
TRBJ1-5 TRBV7-9 16 CASSYSLGPDNQPQHF
TRBJ2-3 TRBV15 16 CATSRGSARLTDTQYF
TRBJ2-2 TRBV20-1 15 CSARGTGAGTGELFF
TRBJ2-1 TRBV12-3/TRBV12-4 15 CASRLTSGYYNEQFF
TRBJ1-2 TRBV10-3 13 CAIQDRGDYGYTF
TRBJ2-5 TRBV3-1 15 CASSPWDRGLKTQYF
TRBJ1-5 TRBV18 16 CASSPGDRVTNQPQHF
TRBJ2-5 TRBV6-6 13 CASSPPLQETQYF
TRBJ2-1 TRBV20-1 13 CSASQTRGGEQFF
TRBJ2-2 TRBV10-3 16 CAISDPPDSSAGELFF
TRBJ2-5 TRBV29-1 14 CSVESQDRALTQYF
TRBJ2-5 TRBV18 15 CASSRPGTGEETQYF